These T cell receptor beta chains were read from a single sample in a study of blood T cell repertoires in COVID-19. Clones were read by immunoSEQ multiplex PCR, and TCRdb kept only the in-frame ones, dropping some. The table includes roughly 32,000 clones, 85% to 95% detected once. Sequences were obtained from peripheral blood. The receptors derive from a male donor with active COVID-19. The CDR3 runs from the conserved cysteine through the conserved F or W. The order of the fields is D gene, V gene, clone size, J gene, CDR3 protein, CDR3 DNA. The D gene is left open where the match is weak. Clone size is not always given. Where it is, it says once, few, many or a class for expanded clones.

NA	TRBV2	NA	TRBJ1-1	CASSRAQENTEAFF	TGTGCCAGCAGTCGCGCACAGGAAAACACTGAAGCTTTCTTT
NA	TRBV7-2	once	TRBJ1-1	CASSSFRGADTEAFF	TGTGCCAGCAGCTCGTTCCGGGGGGCGGACACTGAAGCTTTCTTT
NA	TRBV28	NA	TRBJ1-5	CASSPGVVQPQHF	TGTGCCAGCAGTCCAGGGGTGGTTCAGCCCCAGCATTTT
TRBD1	TRBV19	NA	TRBJ1-4	CAAQGDSTNEKLFF	TGTGCCGCCCAGGGGGACTCAACTAATGAAAAACTGTTTTTT
TRBD1	TRBV7-9	NA	TRBJ1-2	CASSPQTGVDGYTF	TGTGCCAGCAGCCCACAGACAGGGGTGGATGGCTACACCTTC
TRBD1	TRBV19	once	TRBJ1-2	CASSDRGHYGYTF	TGTGCCAGCAGCGACAGGGGTCACTATGGCTACACCTTC
NA	TRBV19	NA	TRBJ2-3	CASSSRTITDTQYF	TGTGCCAGTAGTTCCCGTACTATCACAGATACGCAGTATTTT
TRBD1	TRBV4-1	NA	TRBJ2-7	CASSQDGTGAYEQYF	TGCGCCAGCAGCCAAGACGGGACAGGAGCCTACGAGCAGTACTTC
TRBD1	TRBV2	NA	TRBJ1-1	CASSRQGATEAFF	TGTGCCAGCAGTAGACAGGGGGCGACTGAAGCTTTCTTT
NA	TRBV19	NA	TRBJ1-5	CASMGRVQPQHF	TGTGCCAGTATGGGCAGGGTCCAGCCCCAGCATTTT
TRBD2	TRBV7-9	NA	TRBJ2-5	CASSLGMSGGKETQYF	TGTGCCAGCAGCTTAGGCATGAGCGGGGGGAAAGAGACCCAGTACTTC
NA	TRBV5-1	NA	TRBJ2-7	CASSLPKAGESYEQYF	TGCGCCAGCAGCTTGCCCAAGGCAGGGGAGTCCTACGAGCAGTACTTC
TRBD2	TRBV5-1	NA	TRBJ2-1	CASTPVAGDNEQFF	TGCGCCAGCACCCCGGTAGCGGGGGACAATGAGCAGTTCTTC
NA	TRBV18	NA	TRBJ2-1	CASSPGAGDEQFF	TGTGCCAGCTCACCGGGGGCAGGCGATGAGCAGTTCTTC
TRBD1	TRBV27	NA	TRBJ1-2	CASSSQFPGTEIYGYTF	TGTGCCAGCAGTTCCCAATTTCCCGGGACAGAGATCTATGGCTACACCTTC
NA	TRBV6-4	NA	TRBJ1-1	CASSDSNRNSEAFF	TGTGCCAGCAGTGACTCGAATCGTAACAGTGAAGCTTTCTTT
TRBD1	TRBV18	NA	TRBJ1-2	CASSPDRAYGYTF	TGTGCCAGCTCACCAGACAGGGCCTATGGCTACACCTTC
NA	TRBV19	once	TRBJ1-2	CASSIQGLGGYTF	TGTGCCAGTAGTATACAGGGCCTCGGTGGCTACACCTTC
NA	TRBV6-5	NA	TRBJ1-2	CASSPTGKSNGYTF	TGTGCCAGCAGCCCCACAGGGAAAAGCAATGGCTACACCTTC
NA	TRBV7-8	NA	TRBJ1-1	CASSTTDRPTEAFF	TGTGCCAGCAGCACCACGGACAGACCCACTGAAGCTTTCTTT
TRBD1	TRBV2	NA	TRBJ1-6	CATPTTRDRESPLHF	TGTGCCACTCCCACCACCCGGGACAGGGAGTCACCCCTCCACTTT
NA	TRBV25-1	once	TRBJ1-2	CASSEAGFVPRPNYGYTF	TGTGCCAGCAGTGAGGCAGGATTTGTCCCACGTCCTAACTATGGCTACACCTTC